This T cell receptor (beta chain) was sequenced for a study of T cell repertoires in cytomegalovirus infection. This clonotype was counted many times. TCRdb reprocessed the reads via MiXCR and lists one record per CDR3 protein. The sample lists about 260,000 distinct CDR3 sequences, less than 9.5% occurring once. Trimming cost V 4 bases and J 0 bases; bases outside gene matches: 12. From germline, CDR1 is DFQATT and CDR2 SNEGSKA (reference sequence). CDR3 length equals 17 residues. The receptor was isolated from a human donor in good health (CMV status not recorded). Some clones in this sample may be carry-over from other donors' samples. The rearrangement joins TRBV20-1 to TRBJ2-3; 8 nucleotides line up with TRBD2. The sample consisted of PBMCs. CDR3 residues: CSANLAGHAPSTDTQYF. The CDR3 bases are TGCAGTGCTAATCTAGCGGGCCATGCTCCTAGCACAGATACGCAGTATTTT.